The 18 T cell receptor beta chains presented below share a single source sample, sequenced in a study of shared T cell receptors in the human thymus. Sequencing was performed with immunoSEQ multiplex PCR; in TCRdb, only in-frame clones are kept and a portion is missing. The sample records some 720,000 clones, roughly 90% being singletons. The same data also contributed to another study, on human thymus T cells.

Sequencing was carried out using thymocytes. The source of these receptors is a boy under two years old with a congenital heart defect.

The chain employs TRBV14 and TRBJ2-2; 7 bases are shared with TRBD2. Unmatched junction bases numbered 13, after V lost 4 bases and J lost 5 bases. The CDR3 is made up of 17 amino acids. The V gene's germline CDR1 is SGHDN and CDR2 FVKESK. CDR3: CASSPRSGGRTTGELFF. In DNA, the CDR3 is TGTGCCAGCAGCCCGAGGAGCGGCGGGAGAACGACCGGGGAGCTGTTTTTT. The variable domain in full, with the rest retrieved from reference TRBV14 and TRBJ2-2, is EAGVTQFPSHSVIEKGQTVTLRCDPISGHDNLYWYRRVMGKEIKFLLHFVKESKQDESGMPNNRFLAERTGGTYSTLKVQPAELEDSGVYFCASSPRSGGRTTGELFFGEGSRLTVL.

The chain carries TRBV19 and TRBJ2-1; 10 nucleotides agree with TRBD2. V lost 3 bases, J lost 8 bases, and 10 bases stayed unmatched. The CDR3 runs 16 residues. The germline CDR1 and CDR2 sequences are LNHDA and SQIVND (reference sequence). CDR3 region: CASSMGLAGDPHEQFF. The DNA for the CDR3 is TGTGCCAGTAGTATGGGTCTAGCGGGAGACCCCCATGAGCAGTTCTTC.

V and J are TRBV6-1 and TRBJ1-4; D possibly corresponds to TRBD1 (6 bases). This CDR3 comprises 14 residues. Trimming took off 4 bases at V and 5 bases at J, with 11 bases between the two ends. The germline gives CDR1 MNHNS, CDR2 SASEGT. The CDR3 DNA reads TGTGCCAGCAGTGGGGGGCAGGAGAATGAAAAACTGTTTTTT. Translation gives CASSGGQENEKLFF.

This chain joins TRBV15 and TRBJ1-4; D perhaps matches TRBD1 (6 bases). The CDR3 is 13 residues long. Germline loops: CDR1 LNHNV, CDR2 YYDKDF (reference sequence). The V gene lost 7 bases and the J gene lost 8 bases, with 14 bases spanning the gap. The CDR3: CATTDFQGEKLFF. Written as DNA, the CDR3 is TGTGCCACCACCGACTTCCAGGGGGAAAAACTGTTTTTT.

The chain couples TRBV18 to TRBJ2-1; the match to TRBD2 covers 12 bases. CDR1 and CDR2 from the germline V gene are KGHSH and LQKENI. V lost 0 bases and J lost 3; bases outside the gene matches: 9. The CDR3 spans 19 residues. The CDR3: CASSPPRTSGVLHYNEQFF. CDR3 coding DNA: TGTGCCAGCTCACCACCCCGGACTAGCGGGGTTCTACACTACAATGAGCAGTTCTTC.

CDR3 sequence (DNA): TGTGCCAGCAGCCTTCCCCGGGCAGGGGTCGGTACAGATACGCAGTATTTT. Protein product: CASSLPRAGVGTDTQYF. The J gene is TRBJ2-3, the V gene TRBV13; a weak D match, TRBD1 (6 bases). CDR1 and CDR2 from the germline V gene are PRHDT and FYEKMQ (reference sequence). The CDR3 runs to 17 residues. V was trimmed by 5 bases and J by 3 bases, leaving 21 bases between them.

The rearrangement links TRBV2 to TRBJ1-1, with 7 bases lining up with TRBD1. The V segment lost 6 bases and the J segment 12 bases; nucleotides outside the gene matches: 7. The CDR3 length is 11 residues. Germline V lookup: CDR1 SNHLY, CDR2 FYNNEI. This CDR3 reads CASREQGKTFF. CDR3 DNA: TGTGCCAGCAGAGAACAGGGGAAGACTTTCTTT.

The chain combines TRBV29-1 with TRBJ1-2; possibly TRBD1 for D (5 bases). This CDR3 is 14 amino acids long. The V end was cut by 2 bases, the J end by 3 bases, with 13 bases between. Germline CDR1 SQVTM, CDR2 ANQGSEA. CDR3 DNA: TGCAGCGTTGAAAAGGCCAGGGACTACTATGGCTACACCTTC. Translating gives CSVEKARDYYGYTF.

The V call is TRBV7-6, the J call TRBJ2-7, with 8 bases lining up with TRBD1. CDR1 is SGHVS and CDR2 is FNYEAQ in the germline V gene. This CDR3 has 16 residues. V trimming: 4 bases; J trimming: 2 bases; junction bases outside the gene matches: 10. CDR3 residues: CASSSGQGGLTYEQYF. As DNA, the CDR3 is TGTGCCAGCAGCTCTGGACAGGGTGGGCTCACCTACGAGCAGTACTTC.

The count of this clone is one. The chain carries TRBV4-3 and TRBJ2-1; D is uncertain. Germline V gene data show CDR1 as LGHNA and CDR2 as YSLEER. The V and J ends lost 0 bases and 2 bases respectively, with 17 bases between them. The CDR3 is 18 residues long. The CDR3 region is CASSQDPHPPNTYNEQFF. As DNA, the CDR3 is TGCGCCAGCAGCCAAGATCCGCACCCACCGAACACCTACAATGAGCAGTTCTTC.

Concerning this clone itself: Other DNA sequences within the sample encode an identical CDR3. V is TRBV7-9 and J is TRBJ2-2, with TRBD1 matching 7 bases. The germline gives CDR1 SEHNR, CDR2 FQNEAQ (reference sequence). The CDR3 loop spans 19 amino acids. V lost 2 bases, J lost 2 bases, and 14 bases stayed unmatched. The CDR3 coding sequence is TGTGCCAGCAGCTTAAAAAGGCCGCGAGGGGGCGCAAACACCGGGGAGCTGTTTTTT. Amino acids: CASSLKRPRGGANTGELFF. Combining the CDR3 with reference TRBV7-9 and TRBJ2-2 gives the whole variable domain DTGVSQNPRHKITKRGQNVTFRCDPISEHNRLYWYRQTLGQGPEFLTYFQNEAQLEKSRLLSDRFSAERPKGSFSTLEIQRTEQGDSAMYLCASSLKRPRGGANTGELFFGEGSRLTVL.

This sequence joins TRBV5-1 and TRBJ2-1; 9 bases agree with TRBD2. Germline V CDR1 and CDR2: SGHRS, YFSETQ. The CDR3 runs 16 residues. Trimming cost V 5 bases and J 1 base; bases outside gene matches: 7. CDR3 sequence: CASSRGSGSSYNEQFF. The CDR3 nucleotides are TGCGCCAGCAGTCGGGGTAGCGGGAGTTCCTACAATGAGCAGTTCTTC. Full variable domain (rest looked up from reference TRBV5-1 and TRBJ2-1): KAGVTQTPRYLIKTRGQQVTLSCSPISGHRSVSWYQQTPGQGLQFLFEYFSETQRNKGNFPGRFSGRQFSNSRSEMNVSTLELGDSALYLCASSRGSGSSYNEQFFGPGTRLTVL.

The rearrangement links TRBV30 to TRBJ2-7, with 11 positions matching TRBD2. This CDR3 is 17 amino acids long. V was clipped by 2 bases and J by 3 bases; unmatched bases: 12. Germline lookup yields CDR1 GTSNPN and CDR2 SVGIG (reference sequence). This CDR3 is CAWSPLAGGEGFYEQYF. CDR3 in DNA: TGTGCCTGGAGTCCTCTAGCGGGAGGTGAAGGATTCTACGAGCAGTACTTC.

This clone appeared a few times. The chain uses TRBV6-1 and TRBJ2-7; 12 nucleotides agree with TRBD2. V was pared by 0 bases and J by 1 base, with 4 bases of the junction left unmatched. Germline assignment: CDR1 MNHNS and CDR2 SASEGT. This CDR3 is 17 amino acids long. The CDR3 nucleotides read TGTGCCAGCAGTGAAGCGCGGGGACTAGCGGGTTCCTACGAGCAGTACTTC. This encodes CASSEARGLAGSYEQYF.

The chain combines TRBV7-3 with TRBJ2-1, with D possibly being TRBD2 (6 bases). The CDR3 loop spans 14 amino acids. The germline V and J ends were trimmed by 1 base and 8 bases, with 12 bases remaining between them. Germline CDR1 SGHTA, CDR2 FQGTGA. CDR3 sequence: CASSLRDSQDEQFF. The CDR3, as DNA: TGTGCCAGCAGCTTAAGGGACTCCCAGGATGAGCAGTTCTTC.

CDR3 in DNA: TGTGCCAGCAGCCCGGAAGGCCAGGGTGATTGCTATGGCTACACCTTC. Protein product: CASSPEGQGDCYGYTF. The chain has TRBV5-4 and TRBJ1-2; D is possibly TRBD1 (5 bases). The CDR3 contains 16 residues. V lost 4 bases and J 4 bases, leaving 20 bases between the germline ends. In germline, CDR1 is SGHNT, CDR2 YYREEE (reference sequence).

The chain links TRBV6-1 to TRBJ2-1, with 10 bases matching TRBD2. Germline V gene data show CDR1 as MNHNS and CDR2 as SASEGT. The CDR3 has 16 residues. The trim removed 3 bases at V and 7 bases at J, leaving 9 bases unmatched. CDR3 sequence: CASSDGPSGSLNEQFF. CDR3 in DNA: TGTGCCAGCAGTGACGGGCCTAGCGGGAGTTTAAATGAGCAGTTCTTC.

The rearrangement links TRBV6-1 to TRBJ1-1; D not resolved. Germline V gene sequence: CDR1 MNHNS, CDR2 SASEGT. Between the trimmed V and J ends, which lost 2 bases and 1 base, there was a span of 8 bases. The CDR3 contains 14 residues. CDR3 amino acids: CASSELASNTEAFF. The CDR3 DNA reads as TGTGCCAGCAGTGAATTGGCATCGAACACTGAAGCTTTCTTT.